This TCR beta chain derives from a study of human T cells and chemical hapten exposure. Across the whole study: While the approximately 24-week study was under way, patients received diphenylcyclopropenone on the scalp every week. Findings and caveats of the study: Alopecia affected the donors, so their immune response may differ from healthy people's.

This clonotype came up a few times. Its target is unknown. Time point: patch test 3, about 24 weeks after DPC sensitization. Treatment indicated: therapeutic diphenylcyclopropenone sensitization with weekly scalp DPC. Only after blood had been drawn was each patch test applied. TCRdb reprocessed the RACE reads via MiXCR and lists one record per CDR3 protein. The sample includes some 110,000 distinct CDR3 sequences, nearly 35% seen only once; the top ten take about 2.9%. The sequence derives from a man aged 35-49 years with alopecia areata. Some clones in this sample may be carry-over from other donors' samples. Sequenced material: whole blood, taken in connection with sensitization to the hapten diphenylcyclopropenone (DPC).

The CDR3 region is CASSFPGRRHNEQFF. CDR3 sequence (DNA): TGCGCCAGCAGCTTCCCCGGAAGACGGCACAATGAGCAGTTCTTC. This chain links TRBV5-1 with TRBJ2-1, with no clear D. The CDR3 spans 15 residues. V shed 2 bases and J shed 5 bases, with 14 bases lying between them. Germline-derived CDR1 and CDR2 are SGHRS and YFSETQ.